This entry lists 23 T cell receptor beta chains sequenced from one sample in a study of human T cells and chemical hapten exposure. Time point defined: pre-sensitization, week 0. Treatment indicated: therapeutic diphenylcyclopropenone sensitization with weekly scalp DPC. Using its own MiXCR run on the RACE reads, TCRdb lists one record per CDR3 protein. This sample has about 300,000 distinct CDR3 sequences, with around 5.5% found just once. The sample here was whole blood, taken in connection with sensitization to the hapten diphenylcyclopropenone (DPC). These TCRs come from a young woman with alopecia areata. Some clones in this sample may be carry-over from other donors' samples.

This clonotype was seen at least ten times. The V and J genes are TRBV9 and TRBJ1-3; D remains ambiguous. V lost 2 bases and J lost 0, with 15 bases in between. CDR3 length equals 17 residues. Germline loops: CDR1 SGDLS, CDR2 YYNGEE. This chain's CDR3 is CASSVYGVTSSGNTIYF. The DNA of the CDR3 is TGTGCCAGCAGCGTGTACGGGGTGACTTCCTCTGGAAACACCATATATTTT.

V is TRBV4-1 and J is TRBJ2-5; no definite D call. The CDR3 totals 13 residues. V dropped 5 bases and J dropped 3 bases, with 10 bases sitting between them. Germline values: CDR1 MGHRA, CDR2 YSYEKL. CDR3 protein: CASSDVNKETQYF. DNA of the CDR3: TGCGCCAGCAGCGATGTAAACAAAGAGACCCAGTACTTC.

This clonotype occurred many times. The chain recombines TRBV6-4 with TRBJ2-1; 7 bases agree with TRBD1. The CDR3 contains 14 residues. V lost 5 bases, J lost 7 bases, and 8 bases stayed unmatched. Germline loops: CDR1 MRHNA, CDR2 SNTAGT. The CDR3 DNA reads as TGTGCCAGCAGTCCAGCAGCAGGGGGTAATGAGCAGTTCTTC. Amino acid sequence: CASSPAAGGNEQFF.

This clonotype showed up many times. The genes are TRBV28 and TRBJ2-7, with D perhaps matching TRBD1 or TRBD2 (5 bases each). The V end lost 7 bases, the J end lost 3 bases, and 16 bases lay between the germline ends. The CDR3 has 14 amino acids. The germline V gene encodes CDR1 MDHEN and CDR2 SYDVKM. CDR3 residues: CASTARDGGYEQYF. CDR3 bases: TGTGCCAGCACCGCCCGGGACGGCGGCTACGAGCAGTACTTC.

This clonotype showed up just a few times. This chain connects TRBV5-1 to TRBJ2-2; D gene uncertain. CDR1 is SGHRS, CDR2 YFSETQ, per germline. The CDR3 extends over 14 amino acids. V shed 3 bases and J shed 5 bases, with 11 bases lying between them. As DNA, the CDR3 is TGCGCCAGCAGCTGGGTGGTCGATACCGGGGAGCTGTTTTTT. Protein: CASSWVVDTGELFF.

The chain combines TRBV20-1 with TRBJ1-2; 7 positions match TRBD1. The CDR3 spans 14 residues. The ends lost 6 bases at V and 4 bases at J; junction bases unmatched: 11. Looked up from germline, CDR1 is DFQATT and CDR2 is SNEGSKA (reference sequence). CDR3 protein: CSAFGRGPAYGYTF. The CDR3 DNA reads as TGCAGTGCCTTCGGGAGGGGGCCTGCCTATGGCTACACCTTC.

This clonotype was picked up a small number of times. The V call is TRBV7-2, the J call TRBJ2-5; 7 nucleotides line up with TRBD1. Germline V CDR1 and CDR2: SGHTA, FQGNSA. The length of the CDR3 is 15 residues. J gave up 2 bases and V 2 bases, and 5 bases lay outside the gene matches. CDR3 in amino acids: CASSLSRDSQETQYF. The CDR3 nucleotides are TGTGCCAGCAGCTTATCCCGGGACAGTCAAGAGACCCAGTACTTC. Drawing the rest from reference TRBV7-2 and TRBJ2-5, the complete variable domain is GAGVSQSPSNKVTEKGKDVELRCDPISGHTALYWYRQSLGQGLEFLIYFQGNSAPDKSGLPSDRFSAERTGGSVSTLTIQRTQQEDSAVYLCASSLSRDSQETQYFGPGTRLLVL.

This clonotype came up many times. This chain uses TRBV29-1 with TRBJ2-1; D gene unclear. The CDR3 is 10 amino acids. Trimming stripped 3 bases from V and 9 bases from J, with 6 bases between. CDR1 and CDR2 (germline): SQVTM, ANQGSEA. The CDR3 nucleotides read TGCAGCGTTGACGCGGTTGAGCAGTTCTTC. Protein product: CSVDAVEQFF.

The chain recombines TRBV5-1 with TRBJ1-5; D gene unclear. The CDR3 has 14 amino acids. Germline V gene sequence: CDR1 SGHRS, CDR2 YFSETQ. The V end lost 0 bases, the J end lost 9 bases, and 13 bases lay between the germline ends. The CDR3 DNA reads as TGCGCCAGCAGCTTGGAACCAGCTCTAGGGCCCCAGCATTTT. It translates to CASSLEPALGPQHF.

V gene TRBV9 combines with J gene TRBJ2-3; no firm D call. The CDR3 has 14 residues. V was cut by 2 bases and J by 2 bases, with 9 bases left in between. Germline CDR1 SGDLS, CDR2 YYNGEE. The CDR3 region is CASSVLLSTDTQYF. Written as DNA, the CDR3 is TGTGCCAGCAGCGTGTTATTATCCACAGATACGCAGTATTTT.

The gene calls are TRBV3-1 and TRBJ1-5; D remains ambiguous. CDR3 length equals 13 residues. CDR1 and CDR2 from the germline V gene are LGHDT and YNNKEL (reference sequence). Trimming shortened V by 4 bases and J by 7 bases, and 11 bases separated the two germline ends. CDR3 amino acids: CASSRTGGQPQHF. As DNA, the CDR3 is TGTGCCAGCAGCCGGACGGGAGGCCAGCCCCAGCATTTT.

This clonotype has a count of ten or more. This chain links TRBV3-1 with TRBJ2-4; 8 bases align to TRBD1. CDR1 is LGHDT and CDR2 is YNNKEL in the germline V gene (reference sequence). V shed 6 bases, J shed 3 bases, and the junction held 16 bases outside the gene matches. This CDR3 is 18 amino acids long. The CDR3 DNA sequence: TGTGCCAGCAGGGCCAACTGGGGGACAGGTAATATCAAAAACATTCAGTACTTC. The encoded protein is CASRANWGTGNIKNIQYF.

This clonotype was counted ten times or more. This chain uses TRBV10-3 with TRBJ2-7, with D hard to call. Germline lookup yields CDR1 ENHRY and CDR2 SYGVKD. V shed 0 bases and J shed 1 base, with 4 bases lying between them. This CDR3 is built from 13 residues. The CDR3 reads CAISESVSYEQYF. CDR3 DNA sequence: TGTGCCATCAGTGAGTCCGTATCCTACGAGCAGTACTTC.

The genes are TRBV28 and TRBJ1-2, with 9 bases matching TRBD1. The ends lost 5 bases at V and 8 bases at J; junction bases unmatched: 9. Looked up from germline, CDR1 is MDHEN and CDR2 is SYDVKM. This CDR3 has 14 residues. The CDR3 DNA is TGTGCCAGCAGTACCGGGACAGGGATCGGAGGCTACACCTTC. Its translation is CASSTGTGIGGYTF.

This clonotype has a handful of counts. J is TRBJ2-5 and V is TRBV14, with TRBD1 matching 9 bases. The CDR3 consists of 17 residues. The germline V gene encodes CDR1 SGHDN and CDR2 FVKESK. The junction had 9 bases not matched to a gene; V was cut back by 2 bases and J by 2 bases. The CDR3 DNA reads TGTGCCAGCAGCCAAATCGGACAGGGGCCTATTCAAGAGACCCAGTACTTC. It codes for CASSQIGQGPIQETQYF. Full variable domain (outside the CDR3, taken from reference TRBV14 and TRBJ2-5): EAGVTQFPSHSVIEKGQTVTLRCDPISGHDNLYWYRRVMGKEIKFLLHFVKESKQDESGMPNNRFLAERTGGTYSTLKVQPAELEDSGVYFCASSQIGQGPIQETQYFGPGTRLLVL.

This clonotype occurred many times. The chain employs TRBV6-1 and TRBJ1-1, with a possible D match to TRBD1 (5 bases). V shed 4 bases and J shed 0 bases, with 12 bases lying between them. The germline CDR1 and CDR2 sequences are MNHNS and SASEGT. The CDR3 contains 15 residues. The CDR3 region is CASSVGVFMNTEAFF. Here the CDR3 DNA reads TGTGCCAGCAGTGTAGGGGTCTTTATGAACACTGAAGCTTTCTTT.

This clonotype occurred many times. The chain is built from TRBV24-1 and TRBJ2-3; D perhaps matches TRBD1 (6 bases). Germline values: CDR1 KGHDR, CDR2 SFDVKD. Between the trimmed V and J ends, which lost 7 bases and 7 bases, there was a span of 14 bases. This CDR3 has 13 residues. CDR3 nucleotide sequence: TGTGCCACCAGCCAAACAGGGACCCATACGCAGTATTTT. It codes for CATSQTGTHTQYF.

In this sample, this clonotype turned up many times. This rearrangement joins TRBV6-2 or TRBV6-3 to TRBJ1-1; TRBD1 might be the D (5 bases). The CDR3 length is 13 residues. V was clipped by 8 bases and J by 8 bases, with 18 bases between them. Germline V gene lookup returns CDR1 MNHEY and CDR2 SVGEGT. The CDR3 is CASFRAGRAEAFF. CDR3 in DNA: TGTGCCAGCTTTCGGGCAGGGAGGGCCGAAGCTTTCTTT.

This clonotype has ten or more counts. CDR3 region: CASSQPGYEQYF. The CDR3 region has the DNA TGTGCCAGCAGCCAGCCTGGCTACGAGCAGTACTTC. The chain combines TRBV6-5 with TRBJ2-7; D gene uncertain. The CDR3 consists of 12 residues. The V end lost 6 bases, the J end lost 3 bases, and 9 bases lay between the germline ends. Germline values: CDR1 MNHEY, CDR2 SVGAGI.

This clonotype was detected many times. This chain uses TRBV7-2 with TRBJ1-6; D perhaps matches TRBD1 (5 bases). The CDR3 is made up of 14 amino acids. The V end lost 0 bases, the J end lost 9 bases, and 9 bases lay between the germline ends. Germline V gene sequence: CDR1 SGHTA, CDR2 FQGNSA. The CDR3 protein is CASSLAGDGSPLHF. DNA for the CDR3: TGTGCCAGCAGCTTAGCAGGGGACGGTTCACCCCTCCACTTT.

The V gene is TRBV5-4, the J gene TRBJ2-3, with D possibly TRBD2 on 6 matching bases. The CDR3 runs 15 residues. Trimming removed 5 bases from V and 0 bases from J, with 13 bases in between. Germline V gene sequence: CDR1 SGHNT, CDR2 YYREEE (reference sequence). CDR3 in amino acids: CASSGGGTSTDTQYF. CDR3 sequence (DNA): TGTGCCAGCAGTGGTGGAGGGACTAGCACAGATACGCAGTATTTT.

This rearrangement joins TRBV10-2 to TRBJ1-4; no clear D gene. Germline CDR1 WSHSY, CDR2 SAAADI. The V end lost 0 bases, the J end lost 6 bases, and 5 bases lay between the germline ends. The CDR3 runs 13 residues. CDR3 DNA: TGCGCCAGCAGTGAGTCGGCAGATGAAAAACTGTTTTTT. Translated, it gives CASSESADEKLFF.

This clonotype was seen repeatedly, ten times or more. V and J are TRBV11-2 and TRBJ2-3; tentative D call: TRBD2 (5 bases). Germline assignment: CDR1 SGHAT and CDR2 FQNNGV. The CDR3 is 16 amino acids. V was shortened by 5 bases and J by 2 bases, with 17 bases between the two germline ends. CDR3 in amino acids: CASSPPGLGVTDTQYF. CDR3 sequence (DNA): TGTGCCAGCAGCCCGCCTGGTCTCGGGGTCACAGATACGCAGTATTTT.